This entry is about one T cell receptor beta chain. One junction end does not reproduce the germline sequence, and a read error may be involved. The sample is drawn from a study of tumor and adjacent non-tumor tissue in lung cancer. The library came from three nested PCR rounds adapted from ARM-PCR protocols. TCRdb re-derived calls from the multiplex PCR reads in MiXCR, one entry per CDR3 protein. In the table there are fewer than 90,000 distinct CDR3 sequences, around 82% of which are singletons. The template was RNA from unsorted bulk tissue. Distant lung tissue was collected more than 3 cm away from the tumor edge. This CDR3 region has 16 residues. Per the germline V gene, CDR1 is SGHAT and CDR2 is FQNNGV.

The sample consisted of distant non-tumor lung tissue. The chain has TRBV11-2 and TRBJ2-1, with D perhaps being TRBD1 or TRBD2 (6 bases each). The TCR comes from a woman in her fifties or sixties with non-small cell lung cancer. The CDR3 region has the DNA TGTGCCAACAGCTTAGAGGCGGGACATCGTATGAATGAGCAGTTCTTC. Translation: CANSLEAGHRMNEQFF. Filled out from reference TRBV11-2 and TRBJ2-1, the complete variable domain reads EAGVAQSPRYKIIEKRQSVAFWCNPISGHATLYWYQQILGQGPKLLIQFQNNGVVDDSQLPKDRFSAERLKGVDSTLKIQPAKLEDSAVYLCANSLEAGHRMNEQFFGPGTRLTVL.